A single sample is the source of the 4 T cell receptor beta chains below, sequenced in a study of identical twins. MiXCR, run by TCRdb on the 5' RACE reads, gives a single entry per CDR3 protein. The sample yields roughly 230,000 distinct CDR3 sequences, around 8% seen once. A further study also used this sample, focusing on yellow fever vaccine responses in identical twins.

The sequenced sample consisted of CD8+ T cells sorted from blood. The receptors here all came from a woman aged 18-35 years in good health.

With regard to this clonotype: Given a much more abundant clone one base away, this may be a read error. Here the CDR3 reads CRVETDTEAFF. CDR3 DNA sequence: TGCCGCGTTGAAACCGACACTGAAGCTTTCTTT. The rearrangement joins TRBV29-1 to TRBJ1-1; D is unclear. The CDR3 loop spans 11 amino acids. Per germline, CDR1 SQVTM and CDR2 ANQGSEA.

V and J are TRBV7-9 and TRBJ1-1; 10 bases map to TRBD1. CDR1 is SEHNR, CDR2 FQNEAQ, per germline (reference sequence). The CDR3 consists of 14 residues. J lost 7 bases, V lost 6 bases, and 8 bases had no gene match. The CDR3 bases are TGTGCCAGCAGGAAGGGGGACAGGGGATATGAAGCTTTCTTT. It codes for CASRKGDRGYEAFF.

Details on this clonotype: At one end the junction does not follow the germline gene, possibly because of a read error. This chain links TRBV11-2 with TRBJ1-2; 9 bases map to TRBD1. Germline loops: CDR1 SGHAT, CDR2 FQNNGV. The CDR3 is 16 residues long. CDR3 coding DNA: TGTGCCAGCACCTTAGGGACAGGGCTGGGGGACTATGGCTACACCTTC. Its translation is CASTLGTGLGDYGYTF.

V gene TRBV2 combines with J gene TRBJ1-4; the D gene is possibly TRBD1 (5 bases). Per germline, CDR1 SNHLY and CDR2 FYNNEI. The CDR3 totals 14 residues. V lost 3 bases, J lost 8 bases, and 13 bases lay in between. The CDR3 bases are TGTGCCAGCAGTGATTGGGGTTGGGACGAAAAACTGTTTTTT. This translates into CASSDWGWDEKLFF.